The 30 T cell receptor beta chains below were found in one sample sequenced in a study of CD8+CD57+ T cells in acquired aplastic anemia. TCR beta VDJ and CDR3 profiles were obtained from a genomic DNA template. TCRdb re-called the reads through MiXCR, storing one row per CDR3 protein. There are roughly 160,000 distinct CDR3 sequences in the sample; around 50% occur only once, and around 3% lies in the top ten. Flow cytometry had shown expanded CD8+CD57+ cells in the patients chosen for sequencing. The sample was sorted CD4+, CD8+, or CD8+CD57+ T cells (not recorded which) from PBMCs. The source of these receptors is a human donor with aplastic anemia.

This clonotype occurred many times. V gene TRBV11-3 combines with J gene TRBJ1-4; D perhaps matches TRBD1 (6 bases). There are 14 residues in the CDR3. Germline CDR1 SGHNT, CDR2 YENEEA. V lost 4 bases and J 8 bases, leaving 14 bases between the germline ends. The CDR3 loop is CASSSQTGGEKLFF. The CDR3 DNA reads as TGTGCCAGCAGCTCTCAGACAGGCGGGGAAAAACTGTTTTTT.

In this sample, this clonotype turned up many times. The chain combines TRBV20-1 with TRBJ2-7; D gene ambiguous. Per germline, CDR1 DFQATT and CDR2 SNEGSKA (reference sequence). CDR3 length: 12 residues. V was pared by 5 bases and J by 6 bases, with 14 bases between. The CDR3, as DNA: TGCAGTGCTGAGGACCCCCTCGGCGAGCAGTACTTC. Amino acid sequence: CSAEDPLGEQYF.

This clonotype was found many times. The CDR3 DNA reads TGTGCCAGCAGCCAAGGGGACTCTGGGGCCAACGTCCTGACTTTC. Translated, it gives CASSQGDSGANVLTF. This rearrangement joins TRBV14 to TRBJ2-6, with D unclear. CDR1 is SGHDN, CDR2 FVKESK, per germline. This CDR3 spans 15 amino acids. Trimming stripped 1 base from V and 0 bases from J, with 4 bases between.

The V and J genes are TRBV9 and TRBJ1-2; the D is unclear. Germline CDR1 SGDLS, CDR2 YYNGEE. The CDR3 totals 13 residues. Trimming left V 0 bases short and J 6 bases short, with 9 bases between. The CDR3 loop is CASSVDSMDGYTF. CDR3 coding DNA: TGTGCCAGCAGCGTAGATAGCATGGATGGCTACACCTTC.

There are many counts of this clonotype. The V and J genes are TRBV9 and TRBJ2-5; 15 bases map to TRBD2. Unmatched junction bases numbered 3, after V lost 4 bases and J lost 2 bases. In germline, CDR1 is SGDLS, CDR2 YYNGEE. CDR3 length equals 16 residues. The CDR3 nucleotides read TGTGCCAGCAGCCCAGGACTAGCGGGAGGGCAAGAGACCCAGTACTTC. As protein: CASSPGLAGGQETQYF.

This clonotype has a count of ten or more. The J gene is TRBJ1-5, the V gene TRBV11-3, with 10 bases that match TRBD1. Germline values: CDR1 SGHNT, CDR2 YENEEA. The CDR3 consists of 19 residues. The ends lost 0 bases at V and 1 base at J; junction bases unmatched: 9. CDR3 region: CASSLDHGTGAPSNQPQHF. The CDR3 bases are TGTGCCAGCAGCTTAGATCACGGGACAGGGGCGCCGAGCAATCAGCCCCAGCATTTT.

This clonotype has at least ten counts. The chain employs TRBV20-1 and TRBJ2-3, with 12 bases identical to TRBD2. V dropped 0 bases and J dropped 1; count of bases not matched to a gene: 5. The CDR3 covers 17 residues. CDR1 is DFQATT and CDR2 is SNEGSKA in the germline V gene (reference sequence). CDR3 region: CSARDSTSGGGTDTQYF. As DNA, the CDR3 is TGCAGTGCTAGAGATTCGACTAGCGGGGGCGGCACAGATACGCAGTATTTT.

To note about this clonotype: A much larger clone differs from this one at a single base, so this may be a read error. The CDR3 end shows no conserved phenylalanine or tryptophan, and so a read error is likely. The chain combines TRBV5-1 with TRBJ1-1, with D possibly TRBD1 on 5 matching bases. The V end lost 0 bases, the J end lost 10 bases, and 16 bases lay between the germline ends. This CDR3 is 14 amino acids long. Germline V CDR1 and CDR2: SGHRS, YFSETQ. The CDR3 sequence: CASSLVPGELVAFL. For the CDR3, the DNA is TGCGCCAGCAGCTTGGTCCCGGGGGAACTCGTAGCTTTCCTT.

This clonotype has ten or more counts. This CDR3 reads CASTQGLANEKLFF. Here the CDR3 DNA reads TGCGCCAGCACCCAGGGGTTGGCTAATGAAAAACTGTTTTTT. The rearrangement uses TRBV4-1 and TRBJ1-4; tentatively, D is TRBD1 (6 bases). The CDR3 has 14 amino acids. Trimming removed 7 bases from V and 3 bases from J, with 12 bases in between. The germline V gene has CDR1 MGHRA and CDR2 YSYEKL.

V gene TRBV24-1 combines with J gene TRBJ2-6; D is undetermined. V lost 3 bases, J lost 4 bases, and 9 bases lay in between. CDR1 and CDR2 (germline): KGHDR, SFDVKD. CDR3 length: 15 residues. The CDR3 loop is CATSDPNSGANVLTF. The DNA of the CDR3 is TGTGCCACCAGTGATCCGAACAGCGGGGCCAACGTCCTGACTTTC.

This clonotype has at least ten counts. The gene calls are TRBV5-1 and TRBJ2-5; 9 positions agree with TRBD1. J lost 5 bases, V lost 0 bases, and 5 bases had no gene match. CDR3 length: 15 residues. Looked up from germline, CDR1 is SGHRS and CDR2 is YFSETQ. CDR3 residues: CASSLAGQGWETQYF. Written as DNA, the CDR3 is TGCGCCAGCAGCTTGGCGGGACAGGGTTGGGAGACCCAGTACTTC. The whole variable domain, remainder taken from reference TRBV5-1 and TRBJ2-5, is KAGVTQTPRYLIKTRGQQVTLSCSPISGHRSVSWYQQTPGQGLQFLFEYFSETQRNKGNFPGRFSGRQFSNSRSEMNVSTLELGDSALYLCASSLAGQGWETQYFGPGTRLLVL.

In this sample, this clonotype turned up once. The genes are TRBV5-1 and TRBJ2-5; TRBD2 agrees at 9 bases. The CDR3 is made up of 14 amino acids. The germline gives CDR1 SGHRS, CDR2 YFSETQ. Losses at the gene ends were 5 bases for V and 4 bases for J; bases not matched to a gene: 6. The CDR3 loop reads CASRDGGGAETQYF. CDR3 nucleotide sequence: TGCGCCAGCAGGGATGGCGGGGGGGCAGAGACCCAGTACTTC.

This sequence joins TRBV18 and TRBJ2-5; 8 bases fit TRBD1. CDR3 size: 17 residues. With 0 bases clipped from V and 5 bases from J, the junction kept 11 bases outside the gene matches. Germline-derived CDR1 and CDR2 are KGHSH and LQKENI. The CDR3: CASSPPTGTGGGETQYF. The CDR3 nucleotides are TGTGCCAGCTCACCACCGACCGGGACAGGTGGTGGGGAGACCCAGTACTTC.

The rearrangement links TRBV2 to TRBJ1-5, with 7 bases matching TRBD1. CDR3 length: 16 residues. Looked up from germline, CDR1 is SNHLY and CDR2 is FYNNEI. Germline trimming cut 3 bases from V and 3 bases from J; bases unmatched to any gene: 8. The DNA for the CDR3 is TGTGCCAGCAGTGAGGGTACGACAGGGAACAATCAGCCCCAGCATTTT. It codes for CASSEGTTGNNQPQHF.

In its sample, this clonotype was seen a few times. A much more abundant neighbour one base away suggests this may be a read error. The chain carries TRBV20-1 and TRBJ1-1; no firm D call. V was cut by 4 bases and J by 4 bases, with 13 bases left in between. Germline V gene sequence: CDR1 DFQATT, CDR2 SNEGSKA (reference sequence). The CDR3 is made up of 13 amino acids. CDR3 coding DNA: TGCAGTGCTATAGAACAGCTCCGCACTGAAGCTTTCTTT. This codes for CSAIEQLRTEAFF.

As for this clonotype: Here the CDR3 omits its conserved ending phenylalanine or tryptophan, so a read error is the likely source. V and J are TRBV7-6 and TRBJ1-1; possible D gene TRBD1, 6 bases. The CDR3 runs to 12 residues. The germline V gene encodes CDR1 SGHVS and CDR2 FNYEAQ. This CDR3 is CASSLRGTEAFL. CDR3 nucleotides: TGTGCCAGCAGCCTAAGGGGGACTGAGGCTTTCCTT.

The CDR3 is CSVDGSRVRNEQFF. The CDR3 region has the DNA TGCAGCGTTGACGGCAGCCGGGTGAGGAATGAGCAGTTCTTC. The chain carries TRBV29-1 and TRBJ2-1; D unresolved. CDR1 is SQVTM, CDR2 ANQGSEA, per germline. Deletions cut 3 bases from V and 7 bases from J, with 16 bases between. CDR3 size: 14 residues.

This clonotype was observed many times. The chain has TRBV12-5 and TRBJ1-1; D is perhaps TRBD1 (5 bases). V lost 6 bases and J 2 bases, leaving 16 bases between the germline ends. The CDR3 loop spans 15 amino acids. The V gene's germline CDR1 is LGHNT and CDR2 FRNRAP. CDR3 amino acids: CASGRPGTDNTEAFF. The CDR3 DNA is TGTGCTAGTGGACGTCCCGGGACCGATAACACTGAAGCTTTCTTT.

The J gene is TRBJ2-7, the V gene TRBV20-1; 8 nucleotides line up with TRBD2. Germline CDR1 reads DFQATT; CDR2 reads SNEGSKA (reference sequence). The CDR3 runs 13 residues. With 5 bases clipped from V and 5 bases from J, the junction kept 8 bases outside the gene matches. This chain's CDR3 is CSAQGLDPHEQYF. The CDR3 DNA reads TGCAGTGCTCAGGGACTAGATCCCCACGAGCAGTACTTC.

This clonotype was found many times. This rearrangement joins TRBV5-1 to TRBJ1-3, with 10 bases identical to TRBD1. Germline loops: CDR1 SGHRS, CDR2 YFSETQ. The CDR3 covers 15 residues. The ends lost 3 bases at V and 6 bases at J; junction bases unmatched: 6. CDR3: CASSSGQGIVNTIYF. The CDR3 DNA sequence: TGCGCCAGCAGCTCGGGACAGGGGATCGTAAACACCATATATTTT. Complete variable domain (other parts from reference TRBV5-1 and TRBJ1-3): KAGVTQTPRYLIKTRGQQVTLSCSPISGHRSVSWYQQTPGQGLQFLFEYFSETQRNKGNFPGRFSGRQFSNSRSEMNVSTLELGDSALYLCASSSGQGIVNTIYFGEGSWLTVV.

This clonotype was counted at least ten times. V is TRBV12-3 or TRBV12-4 and J is TRBJ2-2; 7 bases are shared with TRBD2. V was clipped by 5 bases and J by 5 bases; unmatched bases: 5. The CDR3 has 14 residues. DNA for the CDR3: TGTGCCAGCAGTCGCGGGAGTCCGACCGGGGAGCTGTTTTTT. Its protein product is CASSRGSPTGELFF.

This clonotype was observed many times. This chain connects TRBV7-2 to TRBJ1-1, with D uncertain. Germline V CDR1 and CDR2: SGHTA, FQGNSA. This CDR3 is built from 13 residues. Trimming cost V 7 bases and J 2 bases, with 11 bases left between them. The CDR3 spells CASTVDFNTEAFF. The CDR3 bases are TGTGCCAGCACTGTCGATTTCAACACTGAAGCTTTCTTT.

The sample holds many counts of this clonotype. The chain is built from TRBV5-1 and TRBJ2-5; D is unclear. V lost 5 bases to trimming and J lost 1 base, with 6 bases between them. The CDR3 extends over 12 amino acids. CDR1 and CDR2 (germline): SGHRS, YFSETQ. The CDR3 is CASRKGQETQYF. The CDR3 nucleotides read TGCGCCAGCAGAAAAGGCCAAGAGACCCAGTACTTC.

Ten or more counts support this clonotype. V and J are TRBV5-1 and TRBJ2-7; D not resolved. CDR1 and CDR2 from the germline V gene are SGHRS and YFSETQ. The length of the CDR3 is 18 residues. V was cut by 0 bases and J by 0 bases, with 19 bases left in between. The CDR3 DNA reads TGCGCCAGCAGCTTGGGGTCTGCCATCTCGGGCATCTCCTACGAGCAGTACTTC. Its translation: CASSLGSAISGISYEQYF.

This clonotype occurred a few times. V gene TRBV25-1 combines with J gene TRBJ1-5; TRBD1 matches at 9 bases. V lost 5 bases, J lost 0 bases, and 5 bases stayed unmatched. Germline V gene lookup returns CDR1 MGHDK and CDR2 SYGVNS. The CDR3 runs to 16 residues. This CDR3 is CASSSGQGPSNQPQHF. CDR3 bases: TGTGCCAGCAGTTCGGGACAGGGCCCTAGCAATCAGCCCCAGCATTTT.

This clonotype was counted many times. Here the CDR3 reads CASSLDGMVTEAFF. The DNA for the CDR3 is TGCGCCAGCAGCTTGGACGGGATGGTAACTGAAGCTTTCTTT. The V and J genes are TRBV5-1 and TRBJ1-1, with D unclear. From germline, CDR1 is SGHRS and CDR2 YFSETQ. Trimming left V 0 bases short and J 5 bases short, with 11 bases between. There are 14 residues in the CDR3.

The chain has TRBV6-6 and TRBJ2-7; 7 bases fit TRBD2. After removal of 2 bases from V and 2 bases from J, the junction contained 6 bases not matched to a gene. The CDR3 is made up of 15 amino acids. Germline values: CDR1 MNHNY, CDR2 SVGAGI (reference sequence). CDR3 coding DNA: TGTGCCAGCAGTTACGTTTCTAGCGGAGCCTACGAGCAGTACTTC. Amino acids: CASSYVSSGAYEQYF.

The sample holds one count of this clonotype. The CDR3 DNA reads TGTGCCACCAGTGATTCCCCTAGCGGGAGGTACAATGAGCAGTTCTTC. Its translation: CATSDSPSGRYNEQFF. The chain joins TRBV24-1 to TRBJ2-1; TRBD2 agrees at 11 bases. J was trimmed by 4 bases and V by 2 bases; bases with no gene match: 3. Germline assignment: CDR1 KGHDR and CDR2 SFDVKD. The CDR3 has 16 residues.

Many counts were recorded for this clonotype. The chain recombines TRBV7-9 with TRBJ1-5; D is unresolved. Germline V CDR1 and CDR2: SEHNR, FQNEAQ (reference sequence). The germline V and J ends were trimmed by 6 bases and 3 bases, with 9 bases remaining between them. This CDR3 has 13 residues. Here the CDR3 DNA reads TGTGCCAGCAGTCCAAAGGCCAATCAGCCCCAGCATTTT. It yields the protein CASSPKANQPQHF. The whole variable domain, remainder taken from reference TRBV7-9 and TRBJ1-5, is DTGVSQNPRHKITKRGQNVTFRCDPISEHNRLYWYRQTLGQGPEFLTYFQNEAQLEKSRLLSDRFSAERPKGSFSTLEIQRTEQGDSAMYLCASSPKANQPQHFGDGTRLSIL.

V is TRBV20-1 and J is TRBJ2-7; D is ambiguous. Germline CDR1 and CDR2: DFQATT and SNEGSKA (reference sequence). Trimming stripped 2 bases from V and 2 bases from J, with 10 bases between. CDR3 length: 13 amino acids. DNA of the CDR3: TGCAGTGCTAGACTGCCCCAAACCTACGAGCAGTACTTC. Protein product: CSARLPQTYEQYF.